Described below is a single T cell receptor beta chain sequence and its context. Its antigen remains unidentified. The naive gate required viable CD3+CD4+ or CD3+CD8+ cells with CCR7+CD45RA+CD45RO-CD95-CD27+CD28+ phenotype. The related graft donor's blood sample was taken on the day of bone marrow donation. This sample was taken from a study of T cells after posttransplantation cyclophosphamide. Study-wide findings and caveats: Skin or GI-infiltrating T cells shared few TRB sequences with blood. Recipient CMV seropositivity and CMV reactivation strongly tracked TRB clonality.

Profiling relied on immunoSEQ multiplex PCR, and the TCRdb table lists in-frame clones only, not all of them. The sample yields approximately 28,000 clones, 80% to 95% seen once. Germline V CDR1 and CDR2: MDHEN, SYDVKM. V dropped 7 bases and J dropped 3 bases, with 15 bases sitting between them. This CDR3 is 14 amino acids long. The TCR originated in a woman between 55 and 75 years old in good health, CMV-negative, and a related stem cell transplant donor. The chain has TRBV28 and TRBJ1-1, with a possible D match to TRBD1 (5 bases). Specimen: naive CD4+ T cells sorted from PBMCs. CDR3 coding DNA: TGTGCCAGCATCCTCGATTGGGGCCACACTGAAGCTTTCTTT. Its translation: CASILDWGHTEAFF.